The 31 T cell receptor beta chains given below trace back to one sample, sequenced in a study of beta chain features in type 1 diabetes. Every isolated RNA sample was fully reverse transcribed, so sequencing captured expressed TCRB transcripts. Sequenced by immunoSEQ multiplex PCR; TCRdb stores in-frame clones only, minus some. The sample lists 640,000 or so clones; roughly 13% were seen once. Their target antigens are unknown. Overall study findings and caveats: Moderate but significant shortening of TCRB CDR3s was recorded in all four CD4+ subsets from Type 1 diabetes patients.

The sequencing input was naive CD4+ T cells from blood. These TCRs come from a man between 18 and 35 years old with type 1 diabetes.

There are a few counts of this clone. The rearrangement joins TRBV6-5 to TRBJ1-1, with D maybe TRBD1 (5 bases). Germline V CDR1 and CDR2: MNHEY, SVGAGI. Trimming pared 7 bases from V and 3 bases from J, leaving 18 bases between. CDR3 length: 15 residues. CDR3 coding DNA: TGTGCCAGCAACGGTCAGGGACGATCCCACACTGAAGCTTTCTTT. Its translation: CASNGQGRSHTEAFF.

The chain is built from TRBV7-9 and TRBJ2-7; 8 nucleotides match TRBD2. In germline, CDR1 is SEHNR, CDR2 FQNEAQ (reference sequence). The CDR3 has 14 amino acids. With 10 bases clipped from V and 9 bases from J, the junction kept 17 bases outside the gene matches. The CDR3 region has the DNA TGTGCCATCAAAGAGGGGATACTACGGGAGGGGCAGTACTTC. Translated: CAIKEGILREGQYF.

V and J are TRBV2 and TRBJ2-1; 8 nucleotides match TRBD2. Losses at the gene ends were 3 bases for V and 15 bases for J; bases not matched to a gene: 7. The CDR3 length is 12 residues. Germline V gene lookup returns CDR1 SNHLY and CDR2 FYNNEI. CDR3 nucleotide sequence: TGTGCCAGCAGTGATGAGGGGACTAGGGCGTTCTTC. This gives the protein CASSDEGTRAFF.

V is TRBV5-4 and J is TRBJ1-5; D gene uncertain. Germline V gene sequence: CDR1 SGHNT, CDR2 YYREEE (reference sequence). The CDR3 consists of 14 residues. V lost 2 bases and J 7 bases, leaving 13 bases between the germline ends. CDR3 region: CASSFKGAGQPQHF. The CDR3 region has the DNA TGTGCCAGCAGCTTCAAGGGCGCGGGGCAGCCCCAGCATTTT. The full variable domain, completed using reference TRBV5-4 and TRBJ1-5, is ETGVTQSPTHLIKTRGQQVTLRCSSQSGHNTVSWYQQALGQGPQFIFQYYREEENGRGNFPPRFSGLQFPNYSSELNVNALELDDSALYLCASSFKGAGQPQHFGDGTRLSIL.

This clone was found a few times. This sequence joins TRBV5-6 and TRBJ1-5; D gene uncertain. The CDR3 extends over 17 amino acids. Germline lookup yields CDR1 SGHDT and CDR2 YYEEEE. Between the trimmed V and J ends, which lost 4 bases and 1 base, there was a span of 18 bases. The CDR3 reads CASSRRIPGLSNQPQHF. CDR3 DNA sequence: TGTGCCAGCAGCCGACGAATCCCAGGTCTCAGCAATCAGCCCCAGCATTTT.

The V call is TRBV30, the J call TRBJ2-5; the match to TRBD1 covers 10 bases. V gave up 2 bases and J gave up 5 bases; unmatched junction bases: 2. CDR1 is GTSNPN, CDR2 SVGIG, per germline (reference sequence). The CDR3 totals 13 residues. Here the CDR3 reads CAWSRQGAETQYF. The CDR3 coding sequence is TGTGCCTGGAGTCGACAGGGGGCGGAGACCCAGTACTTC.

This clone has a handful of counts. This sequence joins TRBV7-9 and TRBJ2-2; D is undetermined. V shed 2 bases and J shed 4 bases, with 17 bases lying between them. The germline CDR1 and CDR2 sequences are SEHNR and FQNEAQ (reference sequence). This CDR3 is 17 amino acids long. The CDR3, as DNA: TGTGCCAGCAGCTTAATGACCGGGTCCTTGGGCACCGGGGAGCTGTTTTTT. It encodes CASSLMTGSLGTGELFF.

Concerning this clone itself: This CDR3 is also generated by other DNA sequences in the sample. The chain carries TRBV7-3 and TRBJ2-5; D perhaps matches TRBD1 (5 bases). The CDR3 is made up of 13 amino acids. V was clipped by 0 bases and J by 3 bases, with 5 bases between them. The germline CDR1 and CDR2 sequences are SGHTA and FQGTGA. CDR3 nucleotide sequence: TGTGCCAGCAGCTTAACCAGGGAAGAGACCCAGTACTTC. The encoded protein is CASSLTREETQYF.

The chain is built from TRBV30 and TRBJ1-6; tentatively, D is TRBD1 (6 bases). The V gene lost 1 base and the J gene lost 10 bases, with 14 bases spanning the gap. The V gene's germline CDR1 is GTSNPN and CDR2 SVGIG (reference sequence). This CDR3 has 14 amino acids. The CDR3 sequence is CAWSALGGRSPLHF. CDR3 bases: TGTGCCTGGAGTGCCCTTGGGGGGCGATCACCCCTCCACTTT.

This clone was recorded a few times. The chain has TRBV18 and TRBJ1-1; D gene unclear. Trimming stripped 9 bases from V and 4 bases from J, with 3 bases between. The CDR3 runs to 9 residues. Germline CDR1 KGHSH, CDR2 LQKENI. The DNA of the CDR3 is TGTGCCAGGGCCACTGAAGCTTTCTTT. It codes for CARATEAFF.

The V call is TRBV5-1, the J call TRBJ2-5, with 8 bases that match TRBD1. The V segment lost 3 bases and the J segment 5 bases; nucleotides outside the gene matches: 9. Germline V gene data show CDR1 as SGHRS and CDR2 as YFSETQ. This CDR3 has 15 amino acids. The CDR3 DNA sequence: TGCGCCAGCAGCTACGGACAGGGAGTTTGGGAGACCCAGTACTTC. Translating gives CASSYGQGVWETQYF.

The chain is built from TRBV6-1 and TRBJ1-4; maybe TRBD1 (6 bases). CDR1 and CDR2 (germline): MNHNS, SASEGT. The CDR3 extends over 14 amino acids. Between the trimmed V and J ends, which lost 1 base and 11 bases, there was a span of 14 bases. This CDR3 is CASSEGQGPSKLFF. In DNA, the CDR3 is TGTGCCAGCAGTGAAGGTCAGGGGCCTAGTAAACTGTTTTTT.

A few counts support this clone. The chain uses TRBV7-9 and TRBJ2-7; D gene ambiguous. Trimming cost V 5 bases and J 5 bases, with 10 bases left between them. Germline values: CDR1 SEHNR, CDR2 FQNEAQ (reference sequence). This CDR3 is built from 12 residues. CDR3 loop: CASSPKADEQYF. CDR3 nucleotide sequence: TGTGCCAGCAGCCCCAAGGCGGACGAGCAGTACTTC. The full variable domain, with the rest looked up from reference TRBV7-9 and TRBJ2-7, is DTGVSQNPRHKITKRGQNVTFRCDPISEHNRLYWYRQTLGQGPEFLTYFQNEAQLEKSRLLSDRFSAERPKGSFSTLEIQRTEQGDSAMYLCASSPKADEQYFGPGTRLTVT.

This clone turned up a few times. The sample contains more than one DNA sequence encoding this CDR3. The chain uses TRBV7-9 and TRBJ2-6; no firm D call. The CDR3 runs to 12 residues. CDR1 and CDR2 (germline): SEHNR, FQNEAQ (reference sequence). V was clipped by 8 bases and J by 2 bases, with 4 bases between them. The CDR3, as DNA: TGTGCCAGCTCCCCTGGGGCCAACGTCCTGACTTTC. Translated, it gives CASSPGANVLTF.

There are a few counts of this clone. The V call is TRBV4-1, the J call TRBJ2-1; D might be TRBD1 or TRBD2, each matching 5 bases. Trimming removed 0 bases from V and 1 base from J, with 16 bases in between. Germline loops: CDR1 MGHRA, CDR2 YSYEKL. The CDR3 extends over 18 amino acids. In DNA form, the CDR3 reads TGCGCCAGCAGCCAAGAGGGAGTAAAGGGGTTTTCCTACAATGAGCAGTTCTTC. This sequence encodes CASSQEGVKGFSYNEQFF.

The chain is built from TRBV7-2 and TRBJ2-2, with 8 bases matching TRBD2. This CDR3 region has 16 residues. J gave up 4 bases and V 4 bases, and 8 bases lay outside the gene matches. Germline CDR1 SGHTA, CDR2 FQGNSA. CDR3 DNA sequence: TGTGCCAGCAGCTCCTTTAGCGGGGCGGGCACCGGGGAGCTGTTTTTT. Its protein product is CASSSFSGAGTGELFF.

This clone was counted between two and nine times. The genes are TRBV18 and TRBJ2-7, with 7 bases lining up with TRBD1. V dropped 1 base and J dropped 2; count of bases not matched to a gene: 5. The CDR3 is made up of 15 amino acids. The V gene's germline CDR1 is KGHSH and CDR2 LQKENI. The CDR3: CASSPRPQGPYEQYF. CDR3 coding DNA: TGTGCCAGCTCACCACGTCCACAGGGGCCCTACGAGCAGTACTTC.

The chain uses TRBV7-2 and TRBJ1-4; D unclear. The V end was cut by 0 bases, the J end by 8 bases, with 13 bases between. Germline assignment: CDR1 SGHTA and CDR2 FQGNSA. The CDR3 runs to 15 residues. In DNA form, the CDR3 reads TGTGCCAGCAGCTTAGCGCTTTCCCCTATCGAAAAACTGTTTTTT. Encoded protein: CASSLALSPIEKLFF.

V gene TRBV30 combines with J gene TRBJ1-5, with D perhaps TRBD1 (6 bases). Germline CDR1 reads GTSNPN; CDR2 reads SVGIG (reference sequence). The CDR3 extends over 13 amino acids. Trimming removed 0 bases from V and 7 bases from J, with 10 bases in between. The CDR3 nucleotides read TGTGCCTGGAGTGTAAGGGGGGCCCAGCCCCAGCATTTT. It is translated as CAWSVRGAQPQHF.

This clone was seen a few times. The chain has TRBV27 and TRBJ2-2; TRBD1 is a possible D gene (6 bases). The CDR3 runs 12 residues. Germline V lookup: CDR1 MNHEY, CDR2 SMNVEV (reference sequence). Trimming took 2 bases from V and 13 from J, leaving 11 bases between them. The CDR3: CASSLGQGRLFF. CDR3 nucleotide sequence: TGTGCCAGCAGTTTAGGCCAGGGGAGGCTGTTTTTT.

This clone was counted only a few times. The CDR3 loop is CASSFRGNLNTGELFF. CDR3 in DNA: TGTGCCAGCAGCTTTCGGGGGAATTTGAACACCGGGGAGCTGTTTTTT. The V gene is TRBV7-7, the J gene TRBJ2-2, with a possible D match to TRBD2 (6 bases). Germline V lookup: CDR1 SSHAT, CDR2 FNYEAQ (reference sequence). Between the trimmed V and J ends, which lost 3 bases and 1 base, there was a span of 12 bases. The CDR3 contains 16 residues.

There are a few counts of this clone. The DNA for the CDR3 is TGTGCCAGCAGTTTAGGCCGGTGGGGTTCCATGAACACTGAAGCTTTCTTT. Its translation is CASSLGRWGSMNTEAFF. The rearrangement joins TRBV28 to TRBJ1-1, with unresolved D. Germline assignment: CDR1 MDHEN and CDR2 SYDVKM. This CDR3 has 17 residues. V lost 2 bases and J 0 bases, leaving 16 bases between the germline ends. The full variable domain, with the rest looked up from reference TRBV28 and TRBJ1-1, is DVKVTQSSRYLVKRTGEKVFLECVQDMDHENMFWYRQDPGLGLRLIYFSYDVKMKEKGDIPEGYSVSREKKERFSLILESASTNQTSMYLCASSLGRWGSMNTEAFFGQGTRLTVV.

This clone was seen a handful of times. The chain recombines TRBV9 with TRBJ2-7; TRBD1 matches at 9 bases. This CDR3 contains 14 residues. In germline, CDR1 is SGDLS, CDR2 YYNGEE. The V segment lost 0 bases and the J segment 3 bases; nucleotides outside the gene matches: 1. The CDR3: CASSVAGQGYEQYF. The CDR3 bases are TGTGCCAGCAGCGTAGCGGGACAGGGCTACGAGCAGTACTTC.

Only a few counts were recorded for this clone. The CDR3 nucleotides are TGTGCCAGCAATGGGCGGAGGGGTTACACAGATACGCAGTATTTT. This sequence encodes CASNGRRGYTDTQYF. The chain carries TRBV11-3 and TRBJ2-3; D might be TRBD2 (6 bases). CDR3 length: 15 residues. V was clipped by 7 bases and J by 2 bases, with 16 bases between them. Germline assignment: CDR1 SGHNT and CDR2 YENEEA. Based on the CDR3 plus reference TRBV11-3 and TRBJ2-3, the full variable domain is EAGVVQSPRYKIIEKKQPVAFWCNPISGHNTLYWYLQNLGQGPELLIRYENEEAVDDSQLPKDRFSAERLKGVDSTLKIQPAELGDSAVYLCASNGRRGYTDTQYFGPGTRLTVL.

This chain joins TRBV18 and TRBJ2-7; 7 nucleotides line up with TRBD2. The CDR3 totals 17 residues. CDR1 and CDR2 (germline): KGHSH, LQKENI. The V segment lost 6 bases and the J segment 6 bases; nucleotides outside the gene matches: 20. The DNA of the CDR3 is TGTGCCAGCTCCCCCCTGCTGTTAACTAGCGAAGGAGGCGAGCAGTACTTC. This encodes CASSPLLLTSEGGEQYF.

This clone was counted between two and nine times. CDR3 nucleotides: TGTGCCAGCAGCACCCTCCATGGGGGGAGAAACACCATATATTTT. It specifies CASSTLHGGRNTIYF. The V and J genes are TRBV28 and TRBJ1-3; TRBD1 is a possible D gene (5 bases). This CDR3 contains 15 residues. Trimming removed 6 bases from V and 5 bases from J, with 17 bases in between. CDR1 is MDHEN and CDR2 is SYDVKM in the germline V gene.

This clone was found a few times. This rearrangement joins TRBV21-1 to TRBJ2-3; the table names TRBD1, a call not compared with the DNA. TRBV21-1 is designated a pseudogene. CDR3 length: 15 amino acids. Here the CDR3 reads CASSKETDPTDTQYF. In DNA, the CDR3 is TGTGCCAGCAGCAAAGAAACAGACCCTACAGATACGCAGTATTTT.

The J gene is TRBJ1-3, the V gene TRBV29-1, with D uncertain. This CDR3 spans 15 amino acids. V was pared by 1 base and J by 0 bases, with 10 bases between. CDR1 and CDR2 (germline): SQVTM, ANQGSEA. The CDR3 nucleotides read TGCAGCGTTGAAGTGCAGCGAAGCTCTGGAAACACCATATATTTT. This sequence encodes CSVEVQRSSGNTIYF.

J is TRBJ1-6 and V is TRBV7-9; 8 bases line up with TRBD1. The junction had 6 bases not matched to a gene; V was cut back by 2 bases and J by 0 bases. There are 18 residues in the CDR3. The germline gives CDR1 SEHNR, CDR2 FQNEAQ (reference sequence). In DNA, the CDR3 is TGTGCCAGCAGCTTAACCTGGGACAGGAACTCCTATAATTCACCCCTCCACTTT. Encoded protein: CASSLTWDRNSYNSPLHF.

Only a few counts were recorded for this clone. The V gene is TRBV6-1, the J gene TRBJ2-2; D not resolved. The ends were cut back, 3 bases at V and 7 bases at J, with 9 bases in the middle. CDR1 is MNHNS and CDR2 is SASEGT in the germline V gene. This CDR3 has 13 amino acids. CDR3 bases: TGTGCCAGCAGTGACAGACATCACGGGGAGCTGTTTTTT. It specifies CASSDRHHGELFF.

V gene TRBV4-1 combines with J gene TRBJ2-6; D gene uncertain. V was clipped by 4 bases and J by 1 base, with 8 bases between them. Germline CDR1 is MGHRA and CDR2 is YSYEKL. The CDR3 is 15 residues long. CDR3 loop: CASSPPASGANVLTF. CDR3 DNA: TGCGCCAGCAGCCCTCCTGCTTCTGGGGCCAACGTCCTGACTTTC.